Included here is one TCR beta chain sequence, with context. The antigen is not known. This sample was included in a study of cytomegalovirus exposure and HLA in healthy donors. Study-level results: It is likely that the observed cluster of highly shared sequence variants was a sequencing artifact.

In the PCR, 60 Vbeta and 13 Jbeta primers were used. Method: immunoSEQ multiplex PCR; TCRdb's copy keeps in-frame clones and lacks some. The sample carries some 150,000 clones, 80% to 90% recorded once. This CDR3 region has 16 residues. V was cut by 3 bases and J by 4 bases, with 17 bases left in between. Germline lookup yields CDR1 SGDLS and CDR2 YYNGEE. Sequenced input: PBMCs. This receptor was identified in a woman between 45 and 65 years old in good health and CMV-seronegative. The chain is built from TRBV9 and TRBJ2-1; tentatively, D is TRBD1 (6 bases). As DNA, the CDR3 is TGTGCCAGCAGCGGGCGACAGGACGTCCCATACAATGAGCAGTTCTTC. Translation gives CASSGRQDVPYNEQFF.